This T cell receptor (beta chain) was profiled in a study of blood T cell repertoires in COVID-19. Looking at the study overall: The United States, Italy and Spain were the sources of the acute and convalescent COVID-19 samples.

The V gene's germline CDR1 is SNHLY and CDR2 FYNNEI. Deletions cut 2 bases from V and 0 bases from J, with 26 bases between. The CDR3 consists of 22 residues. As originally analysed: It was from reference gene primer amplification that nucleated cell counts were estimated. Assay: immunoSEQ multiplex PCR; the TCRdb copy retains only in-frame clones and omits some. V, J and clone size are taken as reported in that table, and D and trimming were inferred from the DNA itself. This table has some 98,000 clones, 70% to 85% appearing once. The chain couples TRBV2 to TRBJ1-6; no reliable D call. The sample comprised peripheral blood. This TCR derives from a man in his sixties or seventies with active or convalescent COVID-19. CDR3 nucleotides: TGTGCCAGCAGTGAACGCGGCGGGATAAGGGTAGGGCCAAGCTCCTATAATTCACCCCTCCACTTT. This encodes CASSERGGIRVGPSSYNSPLHF. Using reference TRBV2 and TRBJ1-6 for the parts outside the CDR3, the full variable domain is EPEVTQTPSHQVTQMGQEVILRCVPISNHLYFYWYRQILGQKVEFLVSFYNNEISEKSEIFDDQFSVERPDGSNFTLKIRSTKLEDSAMYFCASSERGGIRVGPSSYNSPLHFGNGTRLTVT.